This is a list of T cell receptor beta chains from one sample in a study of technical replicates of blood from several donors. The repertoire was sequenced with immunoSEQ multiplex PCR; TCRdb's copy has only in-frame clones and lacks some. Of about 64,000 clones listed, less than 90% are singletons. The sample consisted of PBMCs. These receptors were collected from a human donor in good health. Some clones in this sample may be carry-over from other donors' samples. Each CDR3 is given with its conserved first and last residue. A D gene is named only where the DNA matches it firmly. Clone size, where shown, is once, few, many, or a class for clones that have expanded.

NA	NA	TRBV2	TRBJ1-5	CASMYEKNQPQHF	TGTGCCAGCATGTATGAGAAGAATCAGCCCCAGCATTTT
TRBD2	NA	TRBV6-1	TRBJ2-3	CASSETPAGGPGTQYF	TGTGCCAGCAGTGAAACCCCAGCGGGGGGGCCTGGTACGCAGTATTTT
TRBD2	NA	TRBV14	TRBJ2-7	CASSPTSVNYEQYF	TGTGCCAGCAGCCCAACTAGCGTAAATTACGAGCAGTACTTC
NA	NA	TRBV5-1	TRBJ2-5	CASSTGLGQETQYF	TGCGCCAGCAGCACAGGGCTGGGGCAAGAGACCCAGTACTTC
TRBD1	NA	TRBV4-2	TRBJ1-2	CASSQGVTGDNYGYTF	TGTGCCAGCAGCCAAGGAGTTACAGGGGATAACTATGGCTACACCTTC
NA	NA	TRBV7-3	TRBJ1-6	CASSSTGGSPLHF	TGTGCCAGCAGCTCTACAGGAGGGTCACCCCTCCACTTT
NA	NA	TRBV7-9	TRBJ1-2	CASTLSGINYGYTF	TGTGCCAGCACCTTATCAGGGATTAACTATGGCTACACCTTC
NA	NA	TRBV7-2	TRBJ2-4	CASSLAGGTRKNIQYF	TGTGCCAGCAGCTTAGCGGGGGGAACGAGGAAAAACATTCAGTACTTC
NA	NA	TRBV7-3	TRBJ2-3	CASSFGGTDTQYF	TGTGCCAGCAGCTTCGGGGGCACAGATACGCAGTATTTT
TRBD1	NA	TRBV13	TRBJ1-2	CASSPGQGYYGYTF	TGTGCCAGCAGCCCGGGACAGGGTTACTATGGCTACACCTTC
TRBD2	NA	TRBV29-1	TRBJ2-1	CSVLAGTIGNEQFF	TGCAGCGTTTTAGCGGGGACGATCGGAAATGAGCAGTTCTTC
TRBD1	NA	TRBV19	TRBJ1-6	CASSSTTGTGGSPLHF	TGTGCCAGTAGCTCTACTACGGGGACAGGGGGATCACCCCTCCACTTT
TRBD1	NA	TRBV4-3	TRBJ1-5	CASSQTRGLRQPQHF	TGCGCCAGCAGCCAAACCAGGGGGCTCCGGCAGCCCCAGCATTTT
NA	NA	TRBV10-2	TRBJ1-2	CASSDPASYGYTF	TGCGCCAGCAGTGACCCCGCGAGCTATGGCTACACCTTC
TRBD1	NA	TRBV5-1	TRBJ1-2	CASSLRTGTATNYGYTF	TGCGCCAGCAGCTTGAGAACCGGGACAGCTACGAACTATGGCTACACCTTC
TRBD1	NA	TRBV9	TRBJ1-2	CASSVTGEDGYTF	TGTGCCAGCAGCGTGACAGGGGAGGATGGCTACACCTTC
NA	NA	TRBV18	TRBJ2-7	CASSRLAQDEQYF	TGTGCCAGCTCACGTCTAGCTCAGGACGAGCAGTACTTC
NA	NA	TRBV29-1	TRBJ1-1	CSARPGGTEAFF	TGCAGCGCTAGACCCGGGGGCACTGAAGCTTTCTTT
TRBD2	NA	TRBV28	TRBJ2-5	CASSSPSGAKRETQYF	TGTGCCAGCAGTTCCCCCAGCGGGGCCAAGAGAGAGACCCAGTACTTC
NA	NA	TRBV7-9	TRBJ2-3	CASSSLEGSDTQYF	TGTGCCAGCAGTTCACTCGAGGGATCAGATACGCAGTATTTT
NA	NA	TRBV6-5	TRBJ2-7	CASIGQGHEQYF	TGTGCCAGCATAGGTCAGGGCCACGAGCAGTACTTC
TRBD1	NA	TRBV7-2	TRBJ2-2	CASRPDRVPTGELFF	TGTGCCAGCAGACCCGACAGGGTCCCCACCGGGGAGCTGTTTTTT
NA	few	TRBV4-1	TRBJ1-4	CASSQEGMGGENEKLFF	TGCGCCAGCAGCCAAGAAGGCATGGGGGGGGAGAATGAAAAACTGTTTTTT
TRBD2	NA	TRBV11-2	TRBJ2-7	CASSLEGLPGLAGGAYEQYF	TGTGCCAGCAGCTTAGAAGGCCTACCGGGACTAGCGGGAGGGGCCTACGAGCAGTACTTC
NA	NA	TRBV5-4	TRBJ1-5	CAISDSLYSNQPQHF	TGTGCCATTTCCGACAGTCTCTATAGCAATCAGCCCCAGCATTTT
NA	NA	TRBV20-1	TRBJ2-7	CSGGQGYEQYF	TGCAGCGGGGGGCAGGGTTACGAGCAGTACTTC
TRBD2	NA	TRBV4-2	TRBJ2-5	CASSQGLAGSQETQYF	TGTGCCAGCAGCCAAGGACTAGCGGGGAGCCAAGAGACCCAGTACTTC
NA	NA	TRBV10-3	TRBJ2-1	CAISAVSPDNEQFF	TGTGCCATCAGTGCGGTTAGCCCAGACAATGAGCAGTTCTTC
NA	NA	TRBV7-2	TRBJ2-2	CASSPYSGELFF	TGTGCCAGCAGCCCCTACTCCGGGGAGCTGTTTTTT
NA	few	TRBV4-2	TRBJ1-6	CASSQDILSYNSPLHF	TGTGCCAGCAGCCAAGATATACTTTCCTATAATTCACCCCTCCACTTT
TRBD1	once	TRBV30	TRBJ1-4	CAWSSRDSKKPATNEKLFF	TGTGCCTGGAGCAGCCGGGACAGTAAAAAACCCGCAACTAATGAAAAACTGTTTTTT
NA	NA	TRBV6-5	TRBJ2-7	CASSYSMGGGNEQYF	TGTGCCAGCAGTTACTCGATGGGAGGAGGCAACGAGCAGTACTTC
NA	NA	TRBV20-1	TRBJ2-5	CSAGSPRTQYF	TGCAGTGCTGGCTCACCAAGGACCCAGTACTTC
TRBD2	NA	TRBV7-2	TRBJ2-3	CASSLRGGDTQYF	TGTGCCAGCAGTCTCCGGGGGGGTGATACGCAGTATTTT
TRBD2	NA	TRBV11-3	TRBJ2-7	CASSSRTSGGAGEQYF	TGTGCCAGCAGCTCCAGGACTAGCGGGGGGGCTGGCGAGCAGTACTTC
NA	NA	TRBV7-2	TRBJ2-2	CASRDYNTGELFF	TGTGCCAGCAGAGACTACAACACCGGGGAGCTGTTTTTT
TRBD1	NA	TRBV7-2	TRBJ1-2	CASSLQGAGGYTF	TGTGCCAGCAGCTTACAGGGGGCTGGTGGCTACACCTTC